This T cell receptor beta chain was observed in a study of cytomegalovirus exposure and HLA in healthy donors. Study conclusions and caveats: Fewer than 20,000 TCR beta sequences were associated with HLA alleles at 0.05 false discovery rate in a later analysis.

About this clone itself: Its antigen is still unknown.

Primers for the PCR totalled 60 Vbeta and 13 Jbeta. Only in-frame clones appear in the TCRdb table, and some are missing; sequencing was by immunoSEQ multiplex PCR. Here the sample spans 180,000 or so clones, 75% to 85% being singletons. This receptor was identified in a man younger than 35 in good health and CMV-seronegative. Sequencing input: PBMCs.

Written as DNA, the CDR3 is TGCGCCAGCAGCCTCTCCCGGGAAACGCAGTATTTT. As protein: CASSLSRETQYF. This chain uses TRBV5-1 with TRBJ2-3, with D maybe TRBD2 (5 bases). Germline-derived CDR1 and CDR2 are SGHRS and YFSETQ. This CDR3 region has 12 residues. V gave up 4 bases and J gave up 9 bases, with 12 bases separating them.